This is a list of T cell receptor beta chains from one sample in a study of blood T cell repertoires in COVID-19. The assay was immunoSEQ multiplex PCR, and TCRdb's table has in-frame clones only and misses some. The sample carries around 250,000 clones, approximately 84% recorded once. Sequenced input: PBMCs or T cells enriched from blood (not recorded which). These receptors originate from a woman in her forties or fifties who had been exposed to COVID-19. The CDR3 runs from the conserved cysteine through the conserved F or W. Fields, in order: D gene, CDR3 length, V gene, J gene, clone size, CDR3 DNA, CDR3 protein. The D gene is left open where the match is weak. Only some rows state a clone size, as once, few, many or a class for expanded clones.

TRBD1	15	TRBV7-9	TRBJ2-3	.	TGTGCCAGCAGCTTAAATCAGGGGGCGGAAGATACGCAGTATTTT	CASSLNQGAEDTQYF
.	14	TRBV11-3	TRBJ2-7	once	TGTGCCAGCAGCTTAGGGCCAGGGGCGCGGGAGCAGTACTTC	CASSLGPGAREQYF
TRBD2	16	TRBV28	TRBJ2-7	.	TGTGCCAGCACCCCGGGACTAGCGGGGGACCCCTACGAGCAGTACTTC	CASTPGLAGDPYEQYF
.	13	TRBV4-2	TRBJ2-3	.	TGTGCCAGCAGCCAAGAGGGACTAGATACGCAGTATTTT	CASSQEGLDTQYF
.	16	TRBV4-3	TRBJ2-1	.	TGCGCCAGCAGCCAAGAGGAAGGGGGTCAAGGGTATGAGCAGTTCTTC	CASSQEEGGQGYEQFF
TRBD1	14	TRBV5-6	TRBJ2-5	.	TGTGCCAGCAGGGCAGGGGGAATCCAAGAGACCCAGTACTTC	CASRAGGIQETQYF
.	13	TRBV18	TRBJ1-6	.	TGTGCCAGCTCCTCTTCGGATAATTCACCCCTCCACTTT	CASSSSDNSPLHF
.	15	TRBV5-1	TRBJ1-4	.	TGCGCCAGCAGCTTGGGTGGGCTAACTAATGAAAAACTGTTTTTT	CASSLGGLTNEKLFF
.	11	TRBV19	TRBJ2-7	.	TGTGCCAGTAGCCGGGGGTACGAGCAGTACTTC	CASSRGYEQYF
TRBD1	15	TRBV28	TRBJ2-7	once	TGTGCCAGCCGCCCTCTCCGGGACAGGGGCCACGAGCAGTACTTC	CASRPLRDRGHEQYF
.	14	TRBV6-4	TRBJ1-2	.	TGTGCCAGCAGTTCACTGACGCGGCCATATGGCTACACCTTC	CASSSLTRPYGYTF
.	16	TRBV28	TRBJ1-6	.	TGTGCCAGCAGTAGGAGAGGGAGCTCCTATAATTCACCCCTCCACTTT	CASSRRGSSYNSPLHF
.	15	TRBV2	TRBJ1-3	once	TGTGCCAGCAGTGAGGTTCCGAGCTCTGGAAACACCATATATTTT	CASSEVPSSGNTIYF
.	12	TRBV15	TRBJ1-2	.	TGTGCCACCAGCGCCACAGTGGGTGGCTACACCTTC	CATSATVGGYTF
.	14	TRBV18	TRBJ1-1	.	TGTGCCAGCTCACCAAGGGCAGCGGGGAGTGAAGCTTTCTTT	CASSPRAAGSEAFF
.	16	TRBV2	TRBJ1-5	.	TGTGCCAGCAGTGAAAGAGGGAACGGGTTAGGCCAGCCCCAGCATTTT	CASSERGNGLGQPQHF
.	13	TRBV6-2/TRBV6-3	TRBJ1-1	.	TGTGCCAGCAGCTGGGACATGAACACTGAAGCTTTCTTT	CASSWDMNTEAFF
.	14	TRBV5-1	TRBJ2-2	.	TGCGCCAGCAGCCTTAACTCGAACACCGGGGAGCTGTTTTTT	CASSLNSNTGELFF
TRBD1	14	TRBV15	TRBJ1-5	.	TGTGCCACCAGCAGGGGACAGGACTATCAGCCCCAGCATTTT	CATSRGQDYQPQHF
TRBD1	15	TRBV7-9	TRBJ1-2	.	TGTGCCAGCAGCTTGACCGGGACAGGGGGATATGGCTACACCTTC	CASSLTGTGGYGYTF
TRBD1	15	TRBV9	TRBJ1-6	.	TGTGCCAGCAGCCCCGGGACAGGGCCTAATTCACCCCTCCACTTT	CASSPGTGPNSPLHF
.	15	TRBV7-2	TRBJ1-1	.	TGTGCCAGCAGCCCTAGGGGAGGGCGGTACACTGAAGCTTTCTTT	CASSPRGGRYTEAFF
TRBD1	15	TRBV6-2/TRBV6-3	TRBJ2-1	.	TGTGCCAGCAGTTACCCGGGACAGCCCGACCTAGAGCAGTTCTTC	CASSYPGQPDLEQFF
TRBD1	13	TRBV9	TRBJ1-1	once	TGTGCCAGCAGCCTAACAGGGGGCACTGAAGCTTTCTTT	CASSLTGGTEAFF
.	15	TRBV18	TRBJ1-1	.	TGTGCCAGCTCACCGGAGAGTCCGGTGAACACTGAAGCTTTCTTT	CASSPESPVNTEAFF
.	14	TRBV5-1	TRBJ2-7	.	TGCGCCAGCAGCTTGGACAGGGCAACCCAGGGGCAGTACTTC	CASSLDRATQGQYF
TRBD1	11	TRBV24-1	TRBJ1-2	few	TGTGCCACCCGACAGGGACTTGGCTACACCTTC	CATRQGLGYTF
.	16	TRBV28	TRBJ1-3	.	TGTGCCAGCAGTTTATTGGGGCAGGGGACACGAAACACCATATATTTT	CASSLLGQGTRNTIYF
.	15	TRBV5-5	TRBJ1-6	.	TGTGCCAGCAGCTTGGAGGACATCAATAATTCACCCCTCCACTTT	CASSLEDINNSPLHF
TRBD1	14	TRBV2	TRBJ2-2	.	TGTGCCAGCAGGACCATTATTCGACAGGGTTACCTGTTTTTT	CASRTIIRQGYLFF
.	14	TRBV28	TRBJ1-5	.	TGTGCCAGCAACTCAGGGATTAGCAATCAGCCCCAGCATTTT	CASNSGISNQPQHF
.	15	TRBV5-4	TRBJ2-7	few	TGTGCCAGCAGCCCAGACAGCCCAGGGTCCTACGAGCAGTACTTC	CASSPDSPGSYEQYF
.	15	TRBV24-1	TRBJ2-2	.	TGTGCCACCAGTGATTTCGGGGTGAACACCGGGGAGCTGTTTTTT	CATSDFGVNTGELFF
TRBD1	16	TRBV3-1/TRBV3-2	TRBJ2-1	.	TGTGCCAGCAGCCAAGAAGGACAGGGGAGGGGCAATGAGCAGTTCTTC	CASSQEGQGRGNEQFF
.	15	TRBV28	TRBJ1-2	.	TGTGCCAGCAGTTTGGGCCGACAGTCTACCTATGGCTACACCTTC	CASSLGRQSTYGYTF
.	15	TRBV4-3	TRBJ1-2	.	TGCGCCAGCAGCCAAGATAGCTCAGGGAGGACTGGCTACACCTTC	CASSQDSSGRTGYTF
TRBD1	16	TRBV30	TRBJ1-2	.	TGTGCCTGGAGCCTCGGGACAGCCTCGGGAGCCTATGGCTACACCTTC	CAWSLGTASGAYGYTF
TRBD1	15	TRBV11-2	TRBJ1-1	.	TGTGCCAGCAGCTCCCCCAGGACAGGGCTGGATGAAGCTTTCTTT	CASSSPRTGLDEAFF
TRBD2	15	TRBV5-4	TRBJ2-1	once	TGTGCCAGCAGCCCGCCCGGGGGGGCTTACAATGAGCAGTTCTTC	CASSPPGGAYNEQFF
TRBD2	17	TRBV14	TRBJ2-1	.	TGTGCCAGCAGCCCGGGGAGTGGGGGACTAGCGAACAATGAGCAGTTCTTC	CASSPGSGGLANNEQFF
TRBD1	15	TRBV5-4	TRBJ2-7	.	TGTGCCAGCAGCTTGGGTAGGACAGGGGCCTACGAGCAGTACTTC	CASSLGRTGAYEQYF
TRBD2	13	TRBV2	TRBJ2-3	.	TGTGCCAGCAGTCTAGCGGGGGGGCAGGCGCAGTATTTT	CASSLAGGQAQYF
.	14	TRBV10-3	TRBJ1-6	.	TGTGCCATCAGTGTAGGGGATAATAATTCACCCCTCCACTTT	CAISVGDNNSPLHF
TRBD1	13	TRBV6-5	TRBJ1-2	.	TGTGCCAGCAGACGCGGGACAGGGGGCGACTACACCTTC	CASRRGTGGDYTF
TRBD2	13	TRBV6-5	TRBJ2-1	once	TGTGTTTCAGCGGGGGGGCCCTACAATGAGCAGTTCTTC	CVSAGGPYNEQFF
.	14	TRBV18	TRBJ1-6	.	TGTGCCAGCTCAACAGGGTTGGGGAATTCACCCCTCCACTTT	CASSTGLGNSPLHF
.	13	TRBV15	TRBJ2-2	.	TGTGCCACAAGGGGGGGCTACACCGGGGAGCTGTTTTTT	CATRGGYTGELFF
.	13	TRBV19	TRBJ2-7	.	TGTGCCAGTAGTATGGGGGGGCGAGGGGAGCAGTACTTC	CASSMGGRGEQYF
.	14	TRBV30	TRBJ1-1	few	TGTGCCTGGAGTCTGGGCTCCAAGGGGGCTGAAGCTTTCTTT	CAWSLGSKGAEAFF
.	12	TRBV18	TRBJ2-3	once	TGTGCCAGCTCACCGTTAAGCGATACGCAGTATTTT	CASSPLSDTQYF
.	17	TRBV21-1	TRBJ2-5	.	TGTGCCAGCAGCAAATATGGGTTGGGAGAGTACCAAGAGACCCAGTACTTC	CASSKYGLGEYQETQYF
.	17	TRBV6-4	TRBJ1-6	.	TGTGCCAGCAGTGAATCGGGGGGACTCTCCCCCGGTTCACCCCTCCACTTT	CASSESGGLSPGSPLHF
TRBD1	17	TRBV19	TRBJ1-5	.	TGTGCCAGTAGTATAGTATGGGACAGGGCAAGCAATCAGCCCCAGCATTTT	CASSIVWDRASNQPQHF
.	13	TRBV7-9	TRBJ2-3	.	TGTGCCAGCAGCTCACTTGTCACAGATACGCAGTATTTT	CASSSLVTDTQYF
TRBD1	14	TRBV6-5	TRBJ1-6	.	TGTGCCAGCAGTTACGTGGCAGGGGGTTCACCCCTCCACTTT	CASSYVAGGSPLHF
.	15	TRBV7-9	TRBJ2-3	.	TGTGCCAGCAGCCCAGGTCCGACTAGTAGAGATACGCAGTATTTT	CASSPGPTSRDTQYF
.	15	TRBV11-2	TRBJ2-3	.	TGTGCCAGCAGCCTGATGACGGGTCGCACAGATACGCAGTATTTT	CASSLMTGRTDTQYF
.	15	TRBV6-5	TRBJ1-5	.	TGTGCCAGCAGTTACTCACATTATAGCAATCAGCCCCAGCATTTT	CASSYSHYSNQPQHF
.	14	TRBV7-8	TRBJ2-7	.	TGTGCCAGCACCCTCAGAGACTTTTCCTACGAGCAGTACTTC	CASTLRDFSYEQYF
.	15	TRBV5-4	TRBJ2-3	.	TGTGCCAGCAGCAAGGGACAACCTTCCACAGATACGCAGTATTTT	CASSKGQPSTDTQYF